Listed here are 14 T cell receptor beta chains from one sample, sequenced in a study of blood T cell repertoires in COVID-19. The table came from immunoSEQ multiplex PCR; TCRdb's copy has only in-frame clones and leaves some out. The sample includes fewer than 500,000 clones, around 89% of them seen just once. Sequencing was performed on peripheral blood. These receptors were obtained from a young woman with acute or convalescent COVID-19.

The V call is TRBV12-5, the J call TRBJ2-7, with 8 bases identical to TRBD1. This CDR3 has 15 amino acids. J gave up 5 bases and V 0 bases, and 6 bases lay outside the gene matches. Germline CDR1 and CDR2: LGHNT and FRNRAP. CDR3 sequence reads: CASGLVLQGAHEQYF. The CDR3 coding sequence is TGTGCTAGTGGTTTGGTACTTCAGGGGGCGCACGAGCAGTACTTC.

CDR3 sequence (DNA): TGTGCCAGCAGTTCCACCACTAGCGGGGGCACAGATACGCAGTATTTT. Encoded protein: CASSSTTSGGTDTQYF. The chain links TRBV6-6 to TRBJ2-3; 10 bases align to TRBD2. V shed 4 bases and J 1 base; nucleotides not matched to a gene: 5. Germline CDR1 MNHNY, CDR2 SVGAGI (reference sequence). This CDR3 comprises 16 residues.

The genes are TRBV18 and TRBJ2-4; perhaps TRBD1 as D (6 bases). The CDR3 runs 14 residues. Germline loops: CDR1 KGHSH, CDR2 LQKENI. V gave up 2 bases and J gave up 8 bases, with 13 bases separating them. CDR3 region: CASSPNRELYIQYF. In nucleotides, the CDR3 is TGTGCCAGCTCACCAAACAGGGAATTATACATTCAGTACTTC.

J is TRBJ2-1 and V is TRBV19; D may be TRBD1 (5 bases). V was shortened by 3 bases and J by 4 bases, with 13 bases between the two germline ends. Germline V gene lookup returns CDR1 LNHDA and CDR2 SQIVND (reference sequence). The CDR3 totals 15 residues. The chain's CDR3 is CASSMTQGPYNEQFF. Written as DNA, the CDR3 is TGTGCCAGTAGTATGACGCAGGGCCCTTACAATGAGCAGTTCTTC.

The chain couples TRBV30 to TRBJ2-2; D remains ambiguous. V lost 6 bases to trimming and J lost 1 base, with 12 bases between them. This CDR3 spans 14 amino acids. Germline V lookup: CDR1 GTSNPN, CDR2 SVGIG (reference sequence). The CDR3 protein is CACLKAGNTGELFF. The CDR3, as DNA: TGTGCCTGTCTTAAGGCAGGGAACACCGGGGAGCTGTTTTTT. Looking up the rest from reference TRBV30 and TRBJ2-2 gives the full variable domain: SQTIHQWPATLVQPVGSPLSLECTVEGTSNPNLYWYRQAAGRGLQLLFYSVGIGQISSEVPQNLSASRPQDRQFILSSKKLLLSDSGFYLCACLKAGNTGELFFGEGSRLTVL.

This chain uses TRBV5-1 with TRBJ2-3; D is possibly TRBD1 (5 bases). CDR1 is SGHRS and CDR2 is YFSETQ in the germline V gene. Trimming pared 4 bases from V and 3 bases from J, leaving 18 bases between. The CDR3 consists of 16 residues. CDR3 in amino acids: CASSIRGQPRTDTQYF. The DNA for the CDR3 is TGCGCCAGCAGCATAAGGGGCCAACCCAGAACAGATACGCAGTATTTT.

The genes are TRBV5-4 and TRBJ2-3; 9 bases fit TRBD2. CDR1 and CDR2 from the germline V gene are SGHNT and YYREEE (reference sequence). The V segment lost 2 bases and the J segment 0 bases; nucleotides outside the gene matches: 1. The CDR3 spans 15 residues. CDR3 bases: TGTGCCAGCAGCTTTCTAGCGGGGAGCACAGATACGCAGTATTTT. It codes for CASSFLAGSTDTQYF.

The chain has TRBV6-5 and TRBJ2-7; 7 bases are shared with TRBD1. CDR3 length: 14 amino acids. V lost 7 bases to trimming and J lost 3 bases; unmatched junction nucleotides: 9. Per the germline V gene, CDR1 is MNHEY and CDR2 is SVGAGI. CDR3 DNA sequence: TGTGCCAGCACCAGTGTTGGGACAGTCTACGAGCAGTACTTC. Its protein is CASTSVGTVYEQYF.

The rearrangement links TRBV18 to TRBJ1-5; D is ambiguous. The CDR3 is 14 amino acids. CDR1 and CDR2 (germline): KGHSH, LQKENI. The ends were cut back, 2 bases at V and 2 bases at J, with 7 bases in the middle. DNA of the CDR3: TGTGCCAGCTCACCAAGCGGGGGCAATCAGCCCCAGCATTTT. Its protein product is CASSPSGGNQPQHF.

The chain links TRBV28 to TRBJ2-3; D is unclear. Trimming cost V 3 bases and J 2 bases, with 3 bases left between them. CDR1 MDHEN and CDR2 SYDVKM come from the germline V gene. CDR3 size: 12 residues. The CDR3 coding sequence is TGTGCCAGCAGTTTGTACACAGATACGCAGTATTTT. Its translation is CASSLYTDTQYF.

This chain uses TRBV20-1 with TRBJ2-3, with no clear D. V lost 5 bases, J lost 6 bases, and 9 bases lay in between. The CDR3 extends over 11 amino acids. Germline-derived CDR1 and CDR2 are DFQATT and SNEGSKA (reference sequence). In DNA, the CDR3 is TGCAGTGCTCGGTTGTGGGATACGCAGTATTTT. It translates to CSARLWDTQYF.

The J gene is TRBJ2-3, the V gene TRBV19, with 7 nucleotides matching TRBD1. The germline V gene has CDR1 LNHDA and CDR2 SQIVND (reference sequence). The CDR3 has 14 residues. With 5 bases clipped from V and 6 bases from J, the junction kept 8 bases outside the gene matches. The CDR3 DNA sequence: TGTGCCAGTAGTCCCGACAGGGTCCCGGATACGCAGTATTTT. Translation gives CASSPDRVPDTQYF.

The rearrangement links TRBV30 to TRBJ1-1; perhaps TRBD1 as D (5 bases). Trimming removed 8 bases from V and 0 bases from J, with 13 bases in between. In germline, CDR1 is GTSNPN, CDR2 SVGIG (reference sequence). The CDR3 is made up of 13 amino acids. The chain's CDR3 is CAKRADMNTEAFF. The CDR3 nucleotides are TGTGCCAAGCGGGCGGACATGAACACTGAAGCTTTCTTT.

The rearrangement uses TRBV7-2 and TRBJ2-1; 14 nucleotides align to TRBD2. CDR3 length: 15 amino acids. Trimming took 3 bases from V and 6 from J; bases not matched to a gene: 1. Germline-derived CDR1 and CDR2 are SGHTA and FQGNSA. CDR3 sequence reads: CASSFGLAGGNEQFF. The CDR3 nucleotides are TGTGCCAGCAGCTTTGGACTAGCGGGGGGCAATGAGCAGTTCTTC. Drawing the rest from reference TRBV7-2 and TRBJ2-1, the complete variable domain is GAGVSQSPSNKVTEKGKDVELRCDPISGHTALYWYRQSLGQGLEFLIYFQGNSAPDKSGLPSDRFSAERTGGSVSTLTIQRTQQEDSAVYLCASSFGLAGGNEQFFGPGTRLTVL.